A single sample gave rise to the 13 T cell receptor beta chains below, sequenced in a study of T cell responses to AZD1222 COVID-19 vaccine. Using immunoSEQ multiplex PCR, the repertoire was profiled, and TCRdb retains in-frame clones only, with some absent. Of about 150,000 clones detected, 90% appear once; the ten largest clones hold 15% to 20%. The sequences come from peripheral blood, collected on day 0 of AZD1222 vaccination. Receptors were obtained from an adult in good health.

V is TRBV4-1 and J is TRBJ2-7; a weak D match, TRBD2 (5 bases). The CDR3 sequence is 15 residues long. Germline CDR1 is MGHRA and CDR2 is YSYEKL. The V end lost 5 bases, the J end lost 0 bases, and 14 bases lay between the germline ends. The DNA of the CDR3 is TGCGCCAGCAGCTTGGAGGACTCTTACTCCTACGAGCAGTACTTC. Protein sequence: CASSLEDSYSYEQYF.

The chain couples TRBV7-3 to TRBJ2-1; no clear D. V dropped 0 bases and J dropped 4 bases, with 4 bases sitting between them. CDR3 size: 13 residues. CDR1 is SGHTA and CDR2 is FQGTGA in the germline V gene. CDR3 DNA: TGTGCCAGCAGCTTAACAGGGTACAATGAGCAGTTCTTC. This encodes CASSLTGYNEQFF.

This rearrangement joins TRBV5-1 to TRBJ2-3, with TRBD2 matching over 14 bases. The CDR3 is made up of 18 amino acids. The ends lost 0 bases at V and 4 bases at J; junction bases unmatched: 7. Germline-derived CDR1 and CDR2 are SGHRS and YFSETQ. The CDR3 sequence: CASSLGLAGGQIPDTQYF. CDR3 nucleotide sequence: TGCGCCAGCAGCTTGGGACTAGCGGGAGGGCAGATCCCAGATACGCAGTATTTT. Variable domain in full (rest from reference TRBV5-1 and TRBJ2-3): KAGVTQTPRYLIKTRGQQVTLSCSPISGHRSVSWYQQTPGQGLQFLFEYFSETQRNKGNFPGRFSGRQFSNSRSEMNVSTLELGDSALYLCASSLGLAGGQIPDTQYFGPGTRLTVL.

The chain employs TRBV10-1 and TRBJ2-7; weak D call: TRBD2 (6 bases). The V end lost 0 bases, the J end lost 6 bases, and 12 bases lay between the germline ends. The germline V gene encodes CDR1 WNHNN and CDR2 SYGVQD (reference sequence). CDR3 size: 14 residues. CDR3 sequence: CASSESGLGTEQYF. CDR3 nucleotides: TGCGCCAGCAGTGAGTCGGGACTCGGGACCGAGCAGTACTTC.

V usage is TRBV6-2 or TRBV6-3 and J usage is TRBJ2-5, with 8 bases aligning to TRBD1. The CDR3 totals 15 residues. From germline, CDR1 is MNHEY and CDR2 SVGEGT. The V gene end was trimmed by 2 bases and the J gene end by 4 bases; junction bases not matched to a gene: 6. This CDR3 is CASSYTPTGGETQYF. The CDR3 DNA sequence: TGTGCCAGCAGTTACACCCCCACAGGGGGAGAGACCCAGTACTTC.

V is TRBV7-2 and J is TRBJ2-5; D uncertain. Deletions cut 5 bases from V and 5 bases from J, with 12 bases between. Germline CDR1 is SGHTA and CDR2 is FQGNSA. The CDR3 is 13 amino acids. CDR3 DNA sequence: TGTGCCAGCAGCGTCCCTAAGTGGGAGACCCAGTACTTC. It specifies CASSVPKWETQYF.

The chain recombines TRBV7-8 with TRBJ1-2, with 7 bases that match TRBD1. The CDR3 covers 16 residues. CDR1 SGHVS and CDR2 FQNEAQ come from the germline V gene. With 3 bases clipped from V and 8 bases from J, the junction kept 15 bases outside the gene matches. The CDR3 nucleotides are TGTGCCAGCAGCTTTAGGGGGCACAGGGGTGTGTACGGCTACACCTTC. This encodes CASSFRGHRGVYGYTF.

V is TRBV28 and J is TRBJ1-5; D is undetermined. The CDR3 totals 15 residues. Germline V gene data show CDR1 as MDHEN and CDR2 as SYDVKM. The V end was cut by 3 bases, the J end by 2 bases, with 11 bases between. The CDR3 coding sequence is TGTGCCAGCAGTTTTTTTCAGTCCGGCAATCAGCCCCAGCATTTT. Protein product: CASSFFQSGNQPQHF.

This chain uses TRBV7-2 with TRBJ1-2, with D tentatively TRBD1 (5 bases). This CDR3 is built from 15 residues. V lost 1 base to trimming and J lost 0 bases, with 9 bases between them. Germline assignment: CDR1 SGHTA and CDR2 FQGNSA. The CDR3 region has the DNA TGTGCCAGCAGCTTAGTTCCGGGGGCTAACTATGGCTACACCTTC. This codes for CASSLVPGANYGYTF.

The CDR3 region has the DNA TGTGCCAGCAGTCCGACCCGCGGGGACCGTTATAACTATGGCTACACCTTC. The encoded protein is CASSPTRGDRYNYGYTF. The gene calls are TRBV28 and TRBJ1-2, with TRBD1 as a possible D gene (5 bases). Germline assignment: CDR1 MDHEN and CDR2 SYDVKM. The ends were cut back, 5 bases at V and 1 base at J, with 20 bases in the middle. CDR3 length equals 17 residues.

The CDR3: CASSFPDGYGYTF. CDR3 coding DNA: TGTGCCAGCAGCTTTCCGGACGGCTATGGCTACACCTTC. The chain combines TRBV7-3 with TRBJ1-2; D gene uncertain. V shed 3 bases and J shed 4 bases, with 9 bases lying between them. This CDR3 contains 13 residues. Germline lookup yields CDR1 SGHTA and CDR2 FQGTGA. Supplemented by reference TRBV7-3 and TRBJ1-2, the full variable domain reads GAGVSQTPSNKVTEKGKYVELRCDPISGHTALYWYRQSLGQGPEFLIYFQGTGAADDSGLPNDRFFAVRPEGSVSTLKIQRTERGDSAVYLCASSFPDGYGYTFGSGTRLTVV.

This sequence joins TRBV12-3 or TRBV12-4 and TRBJ1-1; TRBD1 matches 7 bases. The CDR3 contains 13 residues. The V and J ends lost 4 bases and 11 bases, in that order; junction bases with no gene match: 10. The CDR3 region is CASSYRQGRFAFF. The CDR3 DNA is TGTGCCAGCAGTTACAGACAGGGTCGGTTCGCTTTCTTT.

This CDR3 is CASSRQSNYGYTF. CDR3 bases: TGTGCCAGTAGTCGACAGAGCAACTATGGCTACACCTTC. The gene calls are TRBV19 and TRBJ1-2; TRBD1 might be the D (5 bases). CDR1 is LNHDA, CDR2 SQIVND, per germline (reference sequence). The V end lost 5 bases, the J end lost 2 bases, and 9 bases lay between the germline ends. The CDR3 length is 13 residues.